The 22 T cell receptor beta chains below all came from one sample that was sequenced in a study of response to subunit inactivated influenza vaccine. MiXCR was run by TCRdb on the RT-PCR reads, yielding one entry per CDR3 protein. The data hold roughly 500,000 distinct CDR3 sequences, with about 25% observed a single time. The material was CD4+ T cells sorted from PBMCs, obtained 4 to 6 days after vaccination. These receptors were obtained from a man between 50 and 59 years old who received an inactivated influenza vaccine.

Only a few counts were recorded for this clonotype. The rearrangement joins TRBV5-1 to TRBJ2-5; TRBD1 matches at 9 bases. The CDR3 extends over 16 amino acids. Germline CDR1 SGHRS, CDR2 YFSETQ. After removal of 1 base from V and 5 bases from J, the junction contained 9 bases not matched to a gene. CDR3 sequence: CASSLHGTGNSETQYF. DNA of the CDR3: TGCGCCAGCAGCTTGCATGGGACAGGGAATTCGGAGACCCAGTACTTC.

The genes are TRBV4-2 and TRBJ2-5; 10 bases are a match to TRBD2. Germline CDR1 LGHNA, CDR2 YNFKEQ. V lost 4 bases and J lost 4; bases outside the gene matches: 6. This CDR3 comprises 15 residues. Written as DNA, the CDR3 is TGTGCCAGCAGCCTAAGCGGGGGGGCCAGAGAGACCCAGTACTTC. Translating it yields CASSLSGGARETQYF.

This clonotype was seen only a few times. J is TRBJ1-6 and V is TRBV20-1; unclear D gene. Germline V gene sequence: CDR1 DFQATT, CDR2 SNEGSKA (reference sequence). The V gene lost 5 bases and the J gene lost 4 bases, with 12 bases spanning the gap. The CDR3 consists of 14 residues. The CDR3 region has the DNA TGCAGTGCTCCCCCCGGGCAGTATAATTCACCCCTCCACTTT. Translated, it gives CSAPPGQYNSPLHF.

The CDR3 loop reads CASSGGASGVIYLGETQYF. The CDR3 nucleotides read TGTGCCAGCAGTGGGGGGGCGTCAGGGGTTATCTATCTTGGAGAGACCCAGTACTTC. The chain couples TRBV25-1 to TRBJ2-5; the D gene could be TRBD1 or TRBD2 (6 bases each). The CDR3 has 19 residues. Germline V gives CDR1 MGHDK, CDR2 SYGVNS. The germline V and J ends were trimmed by 4 bases and 4 bases, with 28 bases remaining between them. Full variable domain (remainder filled in from reference TRBV25-1 and TRBJ2-5): EADIYQTPRYLVIGTGKKITLECSQTMGHDKMYWYQQDPGMELHLIHYSYGVNSTEKGDLSSESTVSRIRTEHFPLTLESARPSHTSQYLCASSGGASGVIYLGETQYFGPGTRLLVL.

A word on this clonotype: At one end, the junction sequence differs from germline, possibly due to a read error. V and J are TRBV15 and TRBJ2-7; maybe TRBD1 (6 bases). Germline assignment: CDR1 LNHNV and CDR2 YYDKDF (reference sequence). The CDR3 length is 13 residues. CDR3 sequence: CSTSRDTPHEQYF. Written as DNA, the CDR3 is TGTTCCACCAGCAGGGACACCCCGCACGAGCAGTACTTC.

The gene calls are TRBV3-1 and TRBJ2-3; 11 bases align to TRBD1. V dropped 8 bases and J dropped 5; count of bases not matched to a gene: 18. Germline values: CDR1 LGHDT, CDR2 YNNKEL (reference sequence). This CDR3 has 18 residues. CDR3 protein: CASCRGQGALFLEDTQYF. The CDR3 DNA is TGTGCCAGCTGCCGCGGACAGGGGGCCCTTTTTTTAGAAGATACGCAGTATTTT.

The chain employs TRBV20-1 and TRBJ2-7; no clear D gene. Deletions cut 4 bases from V and 3 bases from J, with 7 bases between. CDR3 size: 11 residues. Germline V gene data show CDR1 as DFQATT and CDR2 as SNEGSKA (reference sequence). CDR3 amino acids: CSAILDYEQYF. CDR3 nucleotides: TGCAGTGCTATTCTGGACTACGAGCAGTACTTC.

This clonotype came up many times. The chain links TRBV10-3 to TRBJ1-2, with D tentatively TRBD1 (6 bases). The CDR3 sequence is 17 residues long. Germline V gives CDR1 ENHRY, CDR2 SYGVKD. V was pared by 4 bases and J by 7 bases, with 25 bases between. CDR3: CAISVGGADGILGGYTF. In nucleotides, the CDR3 is TGTGCCATCAGTGTCGGGGGGGCAGACGGAATTTTAGGTGGCTACACCTTC.

This clonotype was detected only a few times. This chain links TRBV20-1 with TRBJ2-2; 9 bases fit TRBD2. V gave up 5 bases and J gave up 0 bases; unmatched junction bases: 4. Germline V gene sequence: CDR1 DFQATT, CDR2 SNEGSKA (reference sequence). The CDR3 is 15 residues long. The CDR3 bases are TGCAGTGCTGCCGGGACTAGCCCGAACACCGGGGAGCTGTTTTTT. Translated: CSAAGTSPNTGELFF.

The chain has TRBV7-2 and TRBJ1-2, with D maybe TRBD1 (5 bases). Germline V gene lookup returns CDR1 SGHTA and CDR2 FQGNSA. The V end was cut by 1 base, the J end by 3 bases, with 6 bases between. The CDR3 is 13 amino acids. Here the CDR3 reads CASSLGGYYGYTF. CDR3 in DNA: TGTGCCAGCAGCTTAGGGGGGTACTATGGCTACACCTTC.

This clonotype has just a few counts. V gene TRBV7-9 combines with J gene TRBJ2-2; a possible D gene is TRBD2 (6 bases). Germline loops: CDR1 SEHNR, CDR2 FQNEAQ (reference sequence). Trimming shortened V by 5 bases and J by 3 bases, and 10 bases separated the two germline ends. This CDR3 comprises 14 residues. CDR3 residues: CASSRGTDTGELFF. CDR3 DNA: TGTGCCAGCAGCCGGGGGACCGACACCGGGGAGCTGTTTTTT.

This clonotype was recorded a few times. The chain carries TRBV25-1 and TRBJ2-1; 8 bases align to TRBD1. CDR1 is MGHDK, CDR2 SYGVNS, per germline. Germline trimming cut 6 bases from V and 8 bases from J; bases unmatched to any gene: 18. This CDR3 is 17 amino acids long. Here the CDR3 reads CASRRGGGTGAFDEQFF. CDR3 DNA sequence: TGTGCCAGCAGGAGGGGCGGAGGGACAGGAGCTTTCGATGAGCAGTTCTTC. The whole variable domain, remainder taken from reference TRBV25-1 and TRBJ2-1, is EADIYQTPRYLVIGTGKKITLECSQTMGHDKMYWYQQDPGMELHLIHYSYGVNSTEKGDLSSESTVSRIRTEHFPLTLESARPSHTSQYLCASRRGGGTGAFDEQFFGPGTRLTVL.

The chain recombines TRBV5-6 with TRBJ2-7; 12 bases fit TRBD2. The CDR3 has 18 residues. Per germline, CDR1 SGHDT and CDR2 YYEEEE. V lost 4 bases to trimming and J lost 7 bases; unmatched junction nucleotides: 18. The CDR3 loop is CASSTRRLTSGGKGEQYF. The CDR3 nucleotides read TGTGCCAGCAGCACCCGCAGGTTGACTAGCGGGGGAAAGGGAGAGCAGTACTTC.

The chain combines TRBV20-1 with TRBJ2-3; 7 bases map to TRBD1. The CDR3 has 15 amino acids. Germline V lookup: CDR1 DFQATT, CDR2 SNEGSKA (reference sequence). V lost 6 bases, J lost 0 bases, and 9 bases stayed unmatched. CDR3 in amino acids: CSAESGQRSTDTQYF. The CDR3 DNA sequence: TGCAGTGCCGAATCGGGACAGCGTAGCACAGATACGCAGTATTTT.

The table lists this clonotype with a few counts. CDR3 DNA sequence: TGCAGTGCCCAAAATTGGGGGGGAATTGGCTACACCTTC. Residues: CSAQNWGGIGYTF. V is TRBV20-1 and J is TRBJ1-2; possibly TRBD1 for D (5 bases). V was pared by 6 bases and J by 7 bases, with 18 bases between. Germline V CDR1 and CDR2: DFQATT, SNEGSKA (reference sequence). This CDR3 contains 13 residues.

V and J are TRBV7-8 and TRBJ1-5; the D is unclear. The V gene's germline CDR1 is SGHVS and CDR2 FQNEAQ. This CDR3 has 15 residues. V was shortened by 5 bases and J by 2 bases, with 13 bases between the two germline ends. In DNA form, the CDR3 reads TGTGCCAGCAGCCAGGCCCCGGCGGGCAATCAGCCCCAGCATTTT. Amino acids: CASSQAPAGNQPQHF.

This clonotype has more than one count but fewer than ten. This chain links TRBV6-2 or TRBV6-3 with TRBJ2-3; D gene unclear. There are 12 residues in the CDR3. Looked up from germline, CDR1 is MNHEY and CDR2 is SVGEGT. V was pared by 2 bases and J by 2 bases, with 2 bases between. The CDR3 DNA is TGTGCCAGCAGTTACCACACAGATACGCAGTATTTT. This sequence encodes CASSYHTDTQYF.

The genes are TRBV4-3 and TRBJ2-1, with 10 bases fitting TRBD1. V trimming: 3 bases; J trimming: 9 bases; junction bases outside the gene matches: 2. Per the germline V gene, CDR1 is LGHNA and CDR2 is YSLEER. The CDR3 length is 13 residues. This chain's CDR3 is CASSQDRGGEQFF. Written as DNA, the CDR3 is TGCGCCAGCAGCCAGGACAGGGGGGGTGAGCAGTTCTTC.

This clonotype was seen only a few times. DNA for the CDR3: TGTGCCAGCAGCTTAACAGCGTTACGCACCGGGGAGCTGTTTTTT. It yields the protein CASSLTALRTGELFF. The chain uses TRBV7-2 and TRBJ2-2; no reliable D call. The CDR3 covers 15 residues. V was pared by 2 bases and J by 4 bases, with 11 bases between. CDR1 and CDR2 (germline): SGHTA, FQGNSA. Using reference TRBV7-2 and TRBJ2-2 for the parts outside the CDR3, the full variable domain is GAGVSQSPSNKVTEKGKDVELRCDPISGHTALYWYRQSLGQGLEFLIYFQGNSAPDKSGLPSDRFSAERTGGSVSTLTIQRTQQEDSAVYLCASSLTALRTGELFFGEGSRLTVL.

The chain links TRBV29-1 to TRBJ1-1, with D uncertain. Trimming took off 5 bases at V and 4 bases at J, with 14 bases between the two ends. Looked up from germline, CDR1 is SQVTM and CDR2 is ANQGSEA. The CDR3 consists of 13 residues. Written as DNA, the CDR3 is TGCAGCGTTCCGGAGAAGGGTGGCACTGAAGCTTTCTTT. This translates into CSVPEKGGTEAFF.

The J gene is TRBJ1-1, the V gene TRBV7-9, with D possibly being TRBD1 (5 bases). The CDR3 is 15 amino acids. CDR1 and CDR2 from the germline V gene are SEHNR and FQNEAQ (reference sequence). V gave up 1 base and J gave up 7 bases, with 16 bases separating them. The CDR3 reads CASSLDGIGAVEAFF. CDR3 in DNA: TGTGCCAGCAGCTTAGACGGTATCGGGGCCGTTGAAGCTTTCTTT.

This clonotype was seen more than once but under ten times. This chain uses TRBV10-3 with TRBJ2-1; tentative D call: TRBD1 (7 bases). The CDR3 length is 14 residues. The V and J ends lost 5 bases and 7 bases respectively, with 15 bases between them. The germline gives CDR1 ENHRY, CDR2 SYGVKD. CDR3 sequence reads: CAISTGQEGNEQFF. Here the CDR3 DNA reads TGTGCCATCAGTACCGGACAGGAGGGTAATGAGCAGTTCTTC.